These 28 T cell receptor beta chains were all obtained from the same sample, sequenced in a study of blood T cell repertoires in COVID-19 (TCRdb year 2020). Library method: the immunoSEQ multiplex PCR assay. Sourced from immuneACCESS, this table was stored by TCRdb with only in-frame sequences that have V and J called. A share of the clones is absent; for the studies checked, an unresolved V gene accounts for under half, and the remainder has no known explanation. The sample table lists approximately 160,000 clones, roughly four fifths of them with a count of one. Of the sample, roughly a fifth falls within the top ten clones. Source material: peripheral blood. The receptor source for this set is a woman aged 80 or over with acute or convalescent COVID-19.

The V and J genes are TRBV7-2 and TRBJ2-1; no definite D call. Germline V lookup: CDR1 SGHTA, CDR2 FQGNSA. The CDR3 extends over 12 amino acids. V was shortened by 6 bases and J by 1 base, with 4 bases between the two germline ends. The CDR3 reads CASSLSYNEQFF. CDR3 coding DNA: TGTGCCAGCAGTCTATCCTACAATGAGCAGTTCTTC.

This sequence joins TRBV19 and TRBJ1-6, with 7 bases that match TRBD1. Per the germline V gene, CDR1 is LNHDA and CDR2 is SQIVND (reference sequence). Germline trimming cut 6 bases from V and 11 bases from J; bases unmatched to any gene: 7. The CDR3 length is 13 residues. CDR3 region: CASSYQTGPPLHF. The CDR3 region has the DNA TGTGCCAGTAGCTACCAGACAGGGCCACCCCTCCACTTT.

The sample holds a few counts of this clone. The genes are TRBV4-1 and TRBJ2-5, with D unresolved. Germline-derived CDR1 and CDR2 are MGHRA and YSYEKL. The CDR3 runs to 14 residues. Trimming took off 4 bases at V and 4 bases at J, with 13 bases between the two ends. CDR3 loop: CASSRGEAGETQYF. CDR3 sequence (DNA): TGCGCCAGCAGCCGAGGAGAGGCCGGAGAGACCCAGTACTTC.

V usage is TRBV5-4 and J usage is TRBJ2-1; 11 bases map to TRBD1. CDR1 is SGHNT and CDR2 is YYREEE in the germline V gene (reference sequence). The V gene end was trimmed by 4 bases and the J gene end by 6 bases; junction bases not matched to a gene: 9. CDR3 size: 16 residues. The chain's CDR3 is CASSTDRGRLGNEQFF. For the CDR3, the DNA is TGTGCCAGCAGCACGGACAGGGGGCGTTTGGGCAATGAGCAGTTCTTC.

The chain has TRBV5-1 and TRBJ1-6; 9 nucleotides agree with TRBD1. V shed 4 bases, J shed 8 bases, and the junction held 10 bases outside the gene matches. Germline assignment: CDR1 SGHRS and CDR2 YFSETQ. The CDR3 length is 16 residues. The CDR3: CASSVTDRGPYSPLHF. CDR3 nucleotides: TGCGCCAGCAGCGTGACGGACAGGGGCCCGTATTCACCCCTCCACTTT.

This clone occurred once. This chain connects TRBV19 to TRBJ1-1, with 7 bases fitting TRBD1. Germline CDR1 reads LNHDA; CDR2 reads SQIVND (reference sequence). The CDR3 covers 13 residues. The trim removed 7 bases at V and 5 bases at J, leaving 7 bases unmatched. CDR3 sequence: CASKNSRGTEAFF. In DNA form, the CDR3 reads TGTGCCAGTAAGAACTCCAGGGGGACTGAAGCTTTCTTT. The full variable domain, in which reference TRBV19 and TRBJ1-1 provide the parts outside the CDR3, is DGGITQSPKYLFRKEGQNVTLSCEQNLNHDAMYWYRQDPGQGLRLIYYSQIVNDFQKGDIAEGYSVSREKKESFPLTVTSAQKNPTAFYLCASKNSRGTEAFFGQGTRLTVV.

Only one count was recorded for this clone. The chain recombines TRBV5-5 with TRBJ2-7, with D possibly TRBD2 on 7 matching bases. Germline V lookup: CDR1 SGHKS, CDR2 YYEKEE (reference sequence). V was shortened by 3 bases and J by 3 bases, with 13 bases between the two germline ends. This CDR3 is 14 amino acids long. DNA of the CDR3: TGTGCCAGCAGCTCGAGGGGGGGCGGCTACGAGCAGTACTTC. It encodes CASSSRGGGYEQYF.

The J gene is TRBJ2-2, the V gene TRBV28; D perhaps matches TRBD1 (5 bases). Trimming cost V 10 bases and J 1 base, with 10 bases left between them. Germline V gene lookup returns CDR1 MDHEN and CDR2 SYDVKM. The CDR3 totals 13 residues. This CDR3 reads CATNQGNTGELFF. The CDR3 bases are TGTGCCACAAATCAGGGGAACACCGGGGAGCTGTTTTTT.

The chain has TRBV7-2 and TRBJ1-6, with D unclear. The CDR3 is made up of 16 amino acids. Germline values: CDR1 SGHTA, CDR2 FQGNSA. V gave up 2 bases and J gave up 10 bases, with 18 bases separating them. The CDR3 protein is CASSLTSEAVLSPLHF. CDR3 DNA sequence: TGTGCCAGCAGCTTAACCTCCGAGGCAGTTTTGTCACCCCTCCACTTT. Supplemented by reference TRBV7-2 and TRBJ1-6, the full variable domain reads GAGVSQSPSNKVTEKGKDVELRCDPISGHTALYWYRQSLGQGLEFLIYFQGNSAPDKSGLPSDRFSAERTGGSVSTLTIQRTQQEDSAVYLCASSLTSEAVLSPLHFGNGTRLTVT.

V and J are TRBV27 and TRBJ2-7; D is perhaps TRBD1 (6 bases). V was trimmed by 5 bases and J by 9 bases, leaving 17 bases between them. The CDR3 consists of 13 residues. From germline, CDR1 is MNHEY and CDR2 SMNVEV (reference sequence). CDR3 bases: TGTGCCAGCAGTGAAGGACAGTACGTAGGGCAGTACTTC. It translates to CASSEGQYVGQYF.

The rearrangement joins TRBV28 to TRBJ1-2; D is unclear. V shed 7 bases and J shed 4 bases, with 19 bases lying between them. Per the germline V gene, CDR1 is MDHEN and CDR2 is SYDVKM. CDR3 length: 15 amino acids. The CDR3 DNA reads TGTGCCAGCACCCCCGGTGCTCGTAAAGCCTATGGCTACACCTTC. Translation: CASTPGARKAYGYTF.

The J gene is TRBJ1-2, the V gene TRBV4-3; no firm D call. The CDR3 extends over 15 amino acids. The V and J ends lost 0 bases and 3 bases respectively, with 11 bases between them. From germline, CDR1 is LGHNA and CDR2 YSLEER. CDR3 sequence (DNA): TGCGCCAGCAGCCAAGACACAGCCCAGTACTATGGCTACACCTTC. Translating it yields CASSQDTAQYYGYTF.

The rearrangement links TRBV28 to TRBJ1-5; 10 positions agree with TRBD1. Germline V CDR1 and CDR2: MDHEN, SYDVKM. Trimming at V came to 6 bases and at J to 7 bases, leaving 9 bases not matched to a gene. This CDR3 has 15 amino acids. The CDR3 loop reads CASSLRTGGFQPQHF. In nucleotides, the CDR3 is TGTGCCAGCAGCCTACGGACAGGGGGTTTCCAGCCCCAGCATTTT. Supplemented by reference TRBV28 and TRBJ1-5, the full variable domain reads DVKVTQSSRYLVKRTGEKVFLECVQDMDHENMFWYRQDPGLGLRLIYFSYDVKMKEKGDIPEGYSVSREKKERFSLILESASTNQTSMYLCASSLRTGGFQPQHFGDGTRLSIL.

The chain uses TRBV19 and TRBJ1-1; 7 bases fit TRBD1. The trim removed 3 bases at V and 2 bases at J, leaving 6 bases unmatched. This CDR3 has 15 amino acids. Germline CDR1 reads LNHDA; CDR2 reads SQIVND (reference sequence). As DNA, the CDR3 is TGTGCCAGTAGTATGGACCCAGGGGGTAACACTGAAGCTTTCTTT. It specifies CASSMDPGGNTEAFF.

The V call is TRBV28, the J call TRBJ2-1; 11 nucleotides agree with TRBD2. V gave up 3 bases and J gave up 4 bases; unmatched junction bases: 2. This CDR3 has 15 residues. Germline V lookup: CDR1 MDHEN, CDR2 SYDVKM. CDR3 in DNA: TGTGCCAGCAGTTTTTTAGCGGGAGGGTACAATGAGCAGTTCTTC. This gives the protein CASSFLAGGYNEQFF.

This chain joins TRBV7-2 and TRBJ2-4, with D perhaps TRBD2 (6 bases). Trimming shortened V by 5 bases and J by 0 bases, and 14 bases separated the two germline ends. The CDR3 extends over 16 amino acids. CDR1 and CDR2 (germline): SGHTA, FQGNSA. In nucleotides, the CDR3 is TGTGCCAGCAGCACGGAGGGAAAACTAGCCAAAAACATTCAGTACTTC. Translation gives CASSTEGKLAKNIQYF.

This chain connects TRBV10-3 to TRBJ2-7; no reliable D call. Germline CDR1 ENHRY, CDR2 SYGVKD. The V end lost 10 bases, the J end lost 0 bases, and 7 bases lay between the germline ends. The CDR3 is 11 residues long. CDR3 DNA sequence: TGTGCCACCCAGGACTCCTACGAGCAGTACTTC. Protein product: CATQDSYEQYF.

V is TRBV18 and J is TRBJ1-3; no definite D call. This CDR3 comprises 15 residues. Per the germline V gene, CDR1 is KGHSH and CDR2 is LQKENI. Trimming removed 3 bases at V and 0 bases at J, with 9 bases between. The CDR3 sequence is CASSPRGSSGNTIYF. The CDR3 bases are TGTGCCAGCTCACCCCGGGGAAGCTCTGGAAACACCATATATTTT.

The CDR3 here is CASSLDRVVTGNTIYF. The CDR3 DNA follows: TGTGCCAGCAGCTTAGACAGGGTGGTAACTGGAAACACCATATATTTT. The J gene is TRBJ1-3, the V gene TRBV7-8, with D maybe TRBD1 (6 bases). The CDR3 is 16 amino acids. Germline lookup yields CDR1 SGHVS and CDR2 FQNEAQ. The V and J ends lost 1 base and 2 bases respectively, with 12 bases between them. Complete variable domain (other parts from reference TRBV7-8 and TRBJ1-3): GAGVSQSPRYKVAKRGQDVALRCDPISGHVSLFWYQQALGQGPEFLTYFQNEAQLDKSGLPSDRFFAERPEGSVSTLKIQRTQQEDSAVYLCASSLDRVVTGNTIYFGEGSWLTVV.

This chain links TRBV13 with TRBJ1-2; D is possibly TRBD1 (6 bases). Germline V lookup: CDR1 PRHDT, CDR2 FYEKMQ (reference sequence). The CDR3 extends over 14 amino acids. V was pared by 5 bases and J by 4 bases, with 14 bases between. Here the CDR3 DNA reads TGTGCCAGCAGCGAGATGACAGGTGTCTATGGCTACACCTTC. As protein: CASSEMTGVYGYTF.

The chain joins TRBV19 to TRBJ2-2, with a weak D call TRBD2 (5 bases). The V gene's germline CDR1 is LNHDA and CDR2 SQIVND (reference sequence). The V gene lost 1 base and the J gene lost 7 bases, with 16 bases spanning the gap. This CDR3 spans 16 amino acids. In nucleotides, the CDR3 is TGTGCCAGTAGTATAGGTTTAGGGATAGGAGGCGGGGAGCTGTTTTTT. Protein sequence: CASSIGLGIGGGELFF.

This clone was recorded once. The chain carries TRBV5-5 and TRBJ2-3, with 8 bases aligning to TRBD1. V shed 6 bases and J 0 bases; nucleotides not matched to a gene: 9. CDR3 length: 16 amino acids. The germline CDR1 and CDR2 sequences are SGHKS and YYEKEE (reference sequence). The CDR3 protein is CASTPRGQGSTDTQYF. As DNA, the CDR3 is TGTGCCAGCACCCCCCGAGGACAGGGTAGCACAGATACGCAGTATTTT. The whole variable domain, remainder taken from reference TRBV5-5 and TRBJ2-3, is DAGVTQSPTHLIKTRGQQVTLRCSPISGHKSVSWYQQVLGQGPQFIFQYYEKEERGRGNFPDRFSARQFPNYSSELNVNALLLGDSALYLCASTPRGQGSTDTQYFGPGTRLTVL.

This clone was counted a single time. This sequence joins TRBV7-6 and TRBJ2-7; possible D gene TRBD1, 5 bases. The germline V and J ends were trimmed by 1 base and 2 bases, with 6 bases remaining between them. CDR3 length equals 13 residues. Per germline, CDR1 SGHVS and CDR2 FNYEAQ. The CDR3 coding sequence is TGTGCCAGCAGCTTAGGCAGGGCCTACGAGCAGTACTTC. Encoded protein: CASSLGRAYEQYF.

CDR3 DNA: TGTGCCAGCAGCTTAACACCAAGGGGTTTGACAGATACGCAGTATTTT. It encodes CASSLTPRGLTDTQYF. V usage is TRBV11-2 and J usage is TRBJ2-3, with D possibly being TRBD1 (5 bases). CDR3 length equals 16 residues. The V end lost 2 bases, the J end lost 3 bases, and 15 bases lay between the germline ends. Germline V gives CDR1 SGHAT, CDR2 FQNNGV.

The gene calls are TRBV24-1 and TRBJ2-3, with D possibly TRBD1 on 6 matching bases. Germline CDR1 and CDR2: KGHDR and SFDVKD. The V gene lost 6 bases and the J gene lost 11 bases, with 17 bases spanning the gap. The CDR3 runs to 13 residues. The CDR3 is CATSSPDSWGQYF. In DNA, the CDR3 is TGTGCCACCAGTTCACCGGACAGTTGGGGGCAGTATTTT.

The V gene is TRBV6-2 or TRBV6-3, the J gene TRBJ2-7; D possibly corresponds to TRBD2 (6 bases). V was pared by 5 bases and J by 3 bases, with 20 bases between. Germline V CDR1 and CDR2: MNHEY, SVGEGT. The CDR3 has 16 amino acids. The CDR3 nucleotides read TGTGCCAGCAGTGGGGAGGTTTTGACTCGAAGCTACGAGCAGTACTTC. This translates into CASSGEVLTRSYEQYF.

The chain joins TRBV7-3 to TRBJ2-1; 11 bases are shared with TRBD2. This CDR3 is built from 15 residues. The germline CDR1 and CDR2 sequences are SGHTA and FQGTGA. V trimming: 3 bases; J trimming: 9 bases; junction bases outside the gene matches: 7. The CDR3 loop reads CASSLMTSGIGEQFF. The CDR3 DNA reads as TGTGCCAGCAGCTTGATGACTAGCGGGATCGGTGAGCAGTTCTTC.

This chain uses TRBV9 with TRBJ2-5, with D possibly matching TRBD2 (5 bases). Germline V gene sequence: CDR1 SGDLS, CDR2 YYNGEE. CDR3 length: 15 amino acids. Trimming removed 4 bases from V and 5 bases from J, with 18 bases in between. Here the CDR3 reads CASSPSSDGSETQYF. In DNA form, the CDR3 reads TGTGCCAGCAGCCCTAGCTCGGACGGGTCTGAGACCCAGTACTTC. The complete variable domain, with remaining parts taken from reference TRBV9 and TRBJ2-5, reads DSGVTQTPKHLITATGQRVTLRCSPRSGDLSVYWYQQSLDQGLQFLIQYYNGEERAKGNILERFSAQQFPDLHSELNLSSLELGDSALYFCASSPSSDGSETQYFGPGTRLLVL.